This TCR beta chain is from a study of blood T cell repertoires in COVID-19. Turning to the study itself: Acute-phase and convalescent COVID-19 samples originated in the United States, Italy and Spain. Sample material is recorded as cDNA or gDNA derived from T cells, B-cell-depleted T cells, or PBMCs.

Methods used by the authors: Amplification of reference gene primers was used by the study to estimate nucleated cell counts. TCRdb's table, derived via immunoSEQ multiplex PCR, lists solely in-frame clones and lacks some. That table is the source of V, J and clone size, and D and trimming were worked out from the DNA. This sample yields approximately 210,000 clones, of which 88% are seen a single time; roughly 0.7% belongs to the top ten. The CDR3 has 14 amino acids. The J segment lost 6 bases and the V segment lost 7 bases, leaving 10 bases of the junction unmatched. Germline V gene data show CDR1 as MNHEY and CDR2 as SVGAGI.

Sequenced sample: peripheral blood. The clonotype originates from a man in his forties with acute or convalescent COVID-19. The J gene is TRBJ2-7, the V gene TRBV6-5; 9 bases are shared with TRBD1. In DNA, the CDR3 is TGTGCCAGCATGGAGGACAGGGGTGGTGGCGAGCAGTACTTC. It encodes CASMEDRGGGEQYF.